These T cell receptor beta chains were read from a single sample in a study of Graves' ophthalmopathy and Graves' hyperthyroidism. TCRdb used MiXCR to reprocess the multiplex PCR reads, holding one entry per CDR3 protein. The table records about 390,000 distinct CDR3 sequences, 17% of them present only once. The sequenced sample was peripheral blood. These TCRs come from an adult woman with stable Graves' hyperthyroidism. Both conserved end residues are part of each CDR3. D genes are given only for firm matches. Clone size is stated in some rows and not others, as once, few, many or a class when expanded.

NA	TRBJ2-7	TRBV6-5	NA	TGTGCCAGCAGTTACGCCCGGGGAAGCCGGAGCTCCTACGAGCAGTACTTC	CASSYARGSRSSYEQYF
many	TRBJ2-4	TRBV27	TRBD1	TGTGCCAGCAGTCCTCGGGACAGGGGGCTAATAATGGCCAAAAACATTCAGTACTTC	CASSPRDRGLIMAKNIQYF
NA	TRBJ2-3	TRBV18	NA	TGTGCCAGCTCGGCAACGGCGGAGATCACAGATACGCAGTATTTT	CASSATAEITDTQYF
many	TRBJ2-5	TRBV27	TRBD1	TGTGCCAGCAGTTTAAGTTGGGACAGTCAAGAGACCCAGTACTTC	CASSLSWDSQETQYF
NA	TRBJ2-7	TRBV25-1	NA	TGTGCCAGCAGTGGCAACCCAGGGATTGGCTACGAGCAGTACTTC	CASSGNPGIGYEQYF
few	TRBJ2-5	TRBV6-2/TRBV6-3	TRBD1	TGTGCCACCCGAGGGGGACAGGGATGGGAGACCCAGTACTTC	CATRGGQGWETQYF
many	TRBJ1-2	TRBV5-1	NA	TGCGCCAGCAGCTTGGAGGACAGATCCTGGGATGGCTACACCTTC	CASSLEDRSWDGYTF
NA	TRBJ2-4	TRBV5-4	TRBD2	TGTGCCAGCAGCTCGACAGCGGGAGAACCAAACATTCAGTACTTC	CASSSTAGEPNIQYF
NA	TRBJ2-7	TRBV6-1	TRBD2	TGTGCCAGCACAGAAGGACTAGCGGTCTCCTACGAGCAGTACTTC	CASTEGLAVSYEQYF
many	TRBJ1-2	TRBV6-1	NA	TGTGCCAGCCAGCAGTCCCTCGGCTATGGCTACACCTTC	CASQQSLGYGYTF
NA	TRBJ1-2	TRBV6-5	NA	TGTGCCAGCAGTTACCTACCGTCTGGCTACACCTTC	CASSYLPSGYTF
many	TRBJ2-1	TRBV11-3	NA	TGTGCCAGCAGCCTCGGACAGGGAGGGGACAATGAGCAGTTCTTC	CASSLGQGGDNEQFF
NA	TRBJ2-2	TRBV29-1	TRBD2	TGCAGCGTTGAGACGAGCGGGAGGGCGAACACCGGGGAGCTGTTTTTT	CSVETSGRANTGELFF
many	TRBJ2-7	TRBV28	TRBD1	TGTGCCAGCAGTCAGCCGTCACCGGGACAGGGCTACGAGCAGTACTTC	CASSQPSPGQGYEQYF
many	TRBJ2-2	TRBV12-3/TRBV12-4	TRBD1	TGTGCCAGCAGCCGAGGGACAGGGGCGCAGGGGGAGCTGTTTTTT	CASSRGTGAQGELFF
many	TRBJ1-1	TRBV2	NA	TGTGCCAGCGTACAGAGGGCTGAAGCTTTCTTT	CASVQRAEAFF
many	TRBJ2-3	TRBV20-1	TRBD2	TGCAGTGCTAGAGATTCAGGACTAGCGGGGGGCAAGGATACGCAGTATTTT	CSARDSGLAGGKDTQYF
NA	TRBJ2-6	TRBV11-2	NA	TGTGCCAGCACCCGAAGGGAGTCGGTCTCTGGGGCCAACGTCCTGACTTTC	CASTRRESVSGANVLTF
many	TRBJ1-1	TRBV6-1	NA	TGTGCCAGCAGTGAAGCAGGAGGGGGGGGGACTGAAGCTTTCTTT	CASSEAGGGGTEAFF
few	TRBJ2-1	TRBV6-2/TRBV6-3	TRBD2	TGTGCCAGCAGAAAAACTAGCGGGACAGCAGTCTATTCGGTCCGTTCCAATGAGCAGTTCTTC	CASRKTSGTAVYSVRSNEQFF
many	TRBJ2-2	TRBV24-1	NA	TGTGCCACCGGACACCCGGGGACCGGGGAGCTGTTTTTT	CATGHPGTGELFF
many	TRBJ2-5	TRBV12-3/TRBV12-4	NA	TGTGCCAGCAGGGCTCGGAGGGCCGAAGAGACCCAGTACTTC	CASRARRAEETQYF
few	TRBJ2-7	TRBV5-6	NA	TGTGCCAGCAGCGGAAGACTAAGGGGCACCTTCGGCGAGCAGTACTTC	CASSGRLRGTFGEQYF
many	TRBJ1-1	TRBV28	NA	TGTGCCAGCAGTCCCCACTCCGGAGGGGACACTGAAGCTTTCTTT	CASSPHSGGDTEAFF
many	TRBJ2-5	TRBV7-3	TRBD2	TGTGCCAGCAGCTTAACGTGGGCGGGAGTTTGGGAGACCCAGTACTTC	CASSLTWAGVWETQYF
NA	TRBJ2-4	TRBV7-2	NA	TGTGCCAGCAGCCCGGGTCTAGCCAAAAACATTAAGTACTTC	CASSPGLAKNIKYF
many	TRBJ1-5	TRBV28	NA	TGTGCCAGCAGGGAGGGAGGGGGGAGCAATCAGCCCCAGCATTTT	CASREGGGSNQPQHF
many	TRBJ2-7	TRBV12-3/TRBV12-4	NA	TGTGCCAGCAGTTTTTCTCCTCGGACCCCGACTTTCGAGCAGTACTTC	CASSFSPRTPTFEQYF
many	TRBJ2-7	TRBV12-5	TRBD1	TGTGCTAGTGGTTTGGTATGGGGACAGGGGGCCTGCGAGCAGTACTTC	CASGLVWGQGACEQYF
many	TRBJ2-2	TRBV6-5	TRBD1	TGTGCCACGCTAAAGGACAGGGCCGGCACCGGGGAGCTGTTTTTT	CATLKDRAGTGELFF
many	TRBJ1-1	TRBV7-2	TRBD1	TGTGCCAGCAGCTTAGCCTTTATAACAGGGGCTGCTGAAGCTTTCTTT	CASSLAFITGAAEAFF
many	TRBJ1-3	TRBV20-1	NA	TGCAGTGCTAGGGGCCAGGGCTCTGGAAACACCATATATTTT	CSARGQGSGNTIYF
many	TRBJ1-3	TRBV6-5	NA	TGTGCCAGCAGTTTTCAGGGTGCTGGAAACACCATATATTTT	CASSFQGAGNTIYF
many	TRBJ1-1	TRBV14	NA	TGTGCCAGCAGCCAAGTTGGGGGTTTAGCTTTCTTT	CASSQVGGLAFF
many	TRBJ1-5	TRBV28	TRBD1	TGTGCCAGCAGTGCACAGGGGACCCACAATCAGCCCCAGCATTTT	CASSAQGTHNQPQHF
many	TRBJ1-3	TRBV6-5	NA	TGTGCCAGCAGTTCCCAGCGCTCTGGAAACACCATATATTTT	CASSSQRSGNTIYF
many	TRBJ2-7	TRBV4-1	NA	TGCGCCAGCAGCCAAGATTACCAGGAGCGTTCTTGGGAGCAGTACTTC	CASSQDYQERSWEQYF
NA	TRBJ2-7	TRBV12-3/TRBV12-4	TRBD2	TGTGCCAGCACCGACGGGGGGGACCTCCTTTACGAGCAGTACTTC	CASTDGGDLLYEQYF
few	TRBJ1-2	TRBV12-3/TRBV12-4	NA	TGTGCCAGCAGTTCCGACCTTCGCCGGGGCTACACCTTC	CASSSDLRRGYTF
many	TRBJ1-1	TRBV19	NA	TGTGCCAGTAGTACCGACGGCAGAGGGACTGAAGCTTTCTTT	CASSTDGRGTEAFF
many	TRBJ1-3	TRBV12-3/TRBV12-4	NA	TGTGCCAGCAGTTTCGCACAGGGTGGGAACACCATATATTTT	CASSFAQGGNTIYF
NA	TRBJ2-7	TRBV6-1	NA	TGTGCCAGCAAAACATTTAAGACCTACGAGCAGTACTTC	CASKTFKTYEQYF
few	TRBJ2-7	TRBV11-2	NA	TGTGCCAGCAGCTTCGGATTTGGGGGGACCTACGAGCAGTACTTC	CASSFGFGGTYEQYF
few	TRBJ2-2	TRBV19	TRBD2	TGTGCCAGTACCCCATACAGCGGGGGGAACACCGGGGAGCTGTTTTTT	CASTPYSGGNTGELFF
NA	TRBJ1-1	TRBV6-1	NA	TGTGCCAGCAGCGACCGGACCGGGAACACTGAAGCTTTCTTT	CASSDRTGNTEAFF
many	TRBJ1-6	TRBV11-2	NA	TGTGCCAGCAGCTCCCTCCGGGAGAAAGATTCACCCCTCCACTTT	CASSSLREKDSPLHF
many	TRBJ2-7	TRBV20-1	TRBD2	TGCAGTGCTAGCGGGCTAGCGGATCCCTACGAGCAGTACTTC	CSASGLADPYEQYF
many	TRBJ2-7	TRBV28	NA	TGTGCCAGCAGTCGGACCGTCCGCGAGCAGTACTTC	CASSRTVREQYF
many	TRBJ2-5	TRBV19	NA	TGTGCCAGTAGTTCCCCCCGGGGCCAAGAGACCCAGTACTTC	CASSSPRGQETQYF
many	TRBJ1-1	TRBV6-7	TRBD1	TGTGCCAGCAGTTACTCCCGAGACAGGGCTGAAGCTTTCTTT	CASSYSRDRAEAFF
many	TRBJ2-5	TRBV7-2	TRBD2	TGTGCCAGCAGCTTAGCGGCCGGGGATAGCGGGTTCACTTTTTGGCAAGAGACCCAGTACTTC	CASSLAAGDSGFTFWQETQYF